This is a list of T cell receptor beta chains from one sample in a study of T cells in tuberculosis. Some clones are missing from TCRdb's copy, which holds only in-frame ones; the method was immunoSEQ multiplex PCR. The sample records under 45,000 clones, approximately 89% being singletons. Source: PBMCs, taken at tuberculosis diagnosis. The receptors were sampled from an adult with tuberculosis. Both conserved end residues are part of each CDR3. The D gene is left open where the match is weak. Clone size is shown for a subset of rows, as once, few, many or a class of expanded clone.

j_call d_call v_call clone_size cdr3_aa cdr3_nt
TRBJ2-1 TRBD2 TRBV9 . CASSSGGSSYNEQFF TGTGCCAGCAGCTCCGGGGGGAGCTCCTACAATGAGCAGTTCTTC
TRBJ1-2 TRBD1 TRBV5-4 . CASSLTGTGAGAYGYTF TGTGCCAGCAGCCTGACCGGGACAGGGGCAGGAGCCTATGGCTACACCTTC
TRBJ2-1 . TRBV4-1 . CASSQEKDSSYNEQFF TGCGCCAGCAGCCAAGAGAAGGACAGTTCCTACAATGAGCAGTTCTTC
TRBJ1-4 TRBD1 TRBV5-1 once CASSVGTGREKLFF TGCGCCAGCAGCGTGGGGACAGGGCGGGAAAAACTGTTTTTT
TRBJ2-1 . TRBV28 once CASRPPGMSSYNEQFF TGTGCCAGCAGACCTCCAGGGATGAGCTCCTACAATGAGCAGTTCTTC
TRBJ1-5 . TRBV4-1 . CASSQVRGDNQPQHF TGCGCCAGCAGCCAAGTTCGGGGGGACAATCAGCCCCAGCATTTT
TRBJ2-1 . TRBV6-6 few CASSYVRDNYNEQFF TGTGCCAGCAGTTACGTCAGGGACAACTACAATGAGCAGTTCTTC
TRBJ1-2 . TRBV4-1 . CASSLGGRPQSNGYTF TGCGCCAGCAGCCTTGGGGGGAGGCCTCAGTCTAATGGCTACACCTTC
TRBJ2-1 TRBD2 TRBV7-8 . CASSLEAGGVGNEQFF TGTGCCAGCAGCTTAGAGGCGGGGGGGGTCGGAAATGAGCAGTTCTTC
TRBJ1-2 . TRBV2 . CASSEEQGKVYGYTF TGTGCCAGCAGTGAAGAGCAGGGAAAAGTCTATGGCTACACCTTC
TRBJ1-2 TRBD1 TRBV5-1 . CASRADRGPHYGYTF TGCGCCAGCAGGGCCGACAGGGGCCCTCACTATGGCTACACCTTC
TRBJ2-3 . TRBV7-2 . CASSLEGQIIDTQYF TGTGCCAGCAGCTTAGAGGGGCAAATAATAGATACGCAGTATTTT
TRBJ2-5 . TRBV5-4 . CASSPDSTQETQYF TGTGCCAGCAGCCCCGACAGCACTCAAGAGACCCAGTACTTC
TRBJ2-3 . TRBV2 . CASSVVRENTQYF TGTGCCAGCAGTGTAGTTCGGGAAAATACGCAGTATTTT
TRBJ1-1 . TRBV19 . CASSIISRAGEAFF TGTGCCAGTAGTATAATCAGCCGAGCGGGTGAAGCTTTCTTT
TRBJ1-3 . TRBV4-1 once CASSQVQGSSGNTIYF TGCGCCAGCAGCCAAGTACAGGGAAGCTCTGGAAACACCATATATTTT
TRBJ2-6 TRBD2 TRBV28 . CASAGGEPGANVLTF TGTGCCAGCGCCGGGGGGGAGCCTGGGGCCAACGTCCTGACTTTC
TRBJ1-2 TRBD1 TRBV6-5 . CASRLKQGAVRYTF TGTGCCAGCAGATTAAAACAGGGGGCAGTACGCTACACCTTC
TRBJ2-1 TRBD2 TRBV9 . CASSASGTSGNEQFF TGTGCCAGCAGCGCGAGCGGGACTAGCGGCAATGAGCAGTTCTTC
TRBJ1-1 . TRBV10-3 once CATHPLEGGTEAFF TGTGCCACCCATCCCCTTGAAGGGGGCACTGAAGCTTTCTTT
TRBJ1-1 . TRBV28 . CASRRDTEAFF TGTGCCAGCAGGAGAGACACTGAAGCTTTCTTT
TRBJ1-5 TRBD1 TRBV19 . CASSPGGYSNQPQHF TGTGCCAGCTCCCCAGGGGGGTATAGCAATCAGCCCCAGCATTTT
TRBJ2-4 TRBD1 TRBV19 . CASIDRGLAKNIQYF TGTGCCAGTATCGACAGGGGGCTAGCCAAAAACATTCAGTACTTC
TRBJ1-2 TRBD1 TRBV27 . CASSSHYSDRADYGYTF TGTGCCAGCAGTTCCCACTACTCGGACAGGGCCGACTATGGCTACACCTTC
TRBJ1-6 . TRBV13 . CASSSQGYNSPLHF TGTGCCAGCAGCTCCCAGGGTTATAATTCACCCCTCCACTTT
TRBJ1-2 TRBD1 TRBV9 . CASSVDPGQGGSTF TGTGCCAGCAGCGTAGACCCCGGACAGGGCGGGAGCACCTTC
TRBJ2-5 TRBD2 TRBV2 . CASLRGGYQETQYF TGTGCCAGCTTGCGCGGGGGGTACCAAGAGACCCAGTACTTC
TRBJ1-2 TRBD1 TRBV11-2 . CASSPGQGRSLTSF TGTGCCAGCAGCCCGGGACAGGGCCGCTCTCTAACGAGCTTC
TRBJ2-5 TRBD2 TRBV13 . CASSSLAGGHETQYF TGTGCCAGCAGCTCACTAGCGGGGGGGCACGAGACCCAGTACTTC
TRBJ1-2 . TRBV4-1 . CASSQEPPGLDYGYTF TGCGCCAGCAGCCAGGAGCCCCCGGGACTCGATTATGGCTACACCTTC
TRBJ2-7 TRBD1 TRBV4-2 . CASSQEGNRGSYEQYF TGTGCCAGCAGCCAAGAAGGAAACAGGGGCTCCTACGAGCAGTACTTC
TRBJ1-5 TRBD1 TRBV29-1 . CSVAYGGQGNQPQHF TGCAGCGTTGCCTACGGGGGACAGGGCAATCAGCCCCAGCATTTT
TRBJ1-6 TRBD1 TRBV5-1 . CASSLYRQGNSPLHF TGCGCCAGCAGCTTGTATAGACAGGGGAATTCACCCCTCCACTTT
TRBJ2-3 . TRBV11-3 . CASSLAVSTDTQYF TGTGCCAGCAGCTTAGCCGTTAGCACAGATACGCAGTATTTT
TRBJ2-5 TRBD1 TRBV5-1 . CASGQAQETQYF TGCGCCTCCGGACAGGCCCAAGAGACCCAGTACTTC
TRBJ1-4 TRBD1 TRBV2 once CASNGPGTDYNEKLFF TGTGCCAGCAATGGACCCGGGACAGACTATAATGAAAAACTGTTTTTT
TRBJ2-7 . TRBV5-4 . CASRQTGSSYEQYF TGTGCCAGCAGGCAAACAGGGAGCTCCTACGAGCAGTACTTC
TRBJ2-7 TRBD1 TRBV6-4 few CASIIRDRACEQYF TGTGCCAGCATTATCCGGGACAGGGCCTGCGAGCAGTACTTC
TRBJ2-7 . TRBV29-1 . CSVEGGPYEQYF TGCAGCGTTGAGGGGGGGCCATACGAGCAGTACTTC
TRBJ1-3 TRBD1 TRBV18 . CASSPRGQGNTIYF TGTGCCAGCTCACCGAGGGGGCAGGGAAACACCATATATTTT
TRBJ2-6 TRBD1 TRBV5-6 . CASIRTGLTGANVLTF TGTGCCAGCATCCGGACAGGGCTTACTGGGGCCAACGTCCTGACTTTC
TRBJ2-7 . TRBV2 . CASRDHGGSYEQYF TGTGCCAGCAGGGACCACGGGGGTTCCTACGAGCAGTACTTC
TRBJ2-7 . TRBV6-6 few CASTKGGQRVTYEQYF TGTGCCAGCACTAAGGGGGGACAGCGGGTCACCTACGAGCAGTACTTC
TRBJ2-6 . TRBV5-1 . CASSSSSGANVLTF TGCGCCAGCAGCTCCTCCTCTGGGGCCAACGTCCTGACTTTC
TRBJ2-5 TRBD1 TRBV6-1 . CASSGSGTGEETQYF TGTGCCAGCAGTGGATCCGGGACAGGGGAAGAGACCCAGTACTTC
TRBJ1-5 . TRBV4-3 . CASSQDNSGGNQPQHF TGCGCCAGCAGCCAAGATAACTCCGGGGGCAATCAGCCCCAGCATTTT
TRBJ1-2 TRBD1 TRBV6-1 . CASSGQGSGYTF TGTGCCAGCAGTGGACAGGGGTCTGGCTACACCTTC
TRBJ2-2 . TRBV5-1 . CASSLATANTGELFF TGCGCCAGCAGCTTGGCGACAGCGAACACCGGGGAGCTGTTTTTT
TRBJ2-1 TRBD1 TRBV5-1 . CASSLGGYEQFF TGCGCCAGCAGCTTAGGGGGCTATGAGCAGTTCTTC